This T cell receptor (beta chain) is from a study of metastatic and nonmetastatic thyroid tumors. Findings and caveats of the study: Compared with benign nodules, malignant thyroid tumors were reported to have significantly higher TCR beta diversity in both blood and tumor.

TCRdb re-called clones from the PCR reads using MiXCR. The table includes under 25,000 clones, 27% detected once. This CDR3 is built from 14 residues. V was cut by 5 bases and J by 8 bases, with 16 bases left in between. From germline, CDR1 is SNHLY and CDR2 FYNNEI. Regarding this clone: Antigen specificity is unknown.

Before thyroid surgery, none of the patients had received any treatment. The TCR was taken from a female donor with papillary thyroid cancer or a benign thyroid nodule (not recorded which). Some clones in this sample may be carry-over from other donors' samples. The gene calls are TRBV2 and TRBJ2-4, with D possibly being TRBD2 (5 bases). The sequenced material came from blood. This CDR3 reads CASSIWEIVDIQYF. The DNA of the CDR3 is TGTGCCAGCAGTATATGGGAGATTGTAGACATTCAGTACTTC.